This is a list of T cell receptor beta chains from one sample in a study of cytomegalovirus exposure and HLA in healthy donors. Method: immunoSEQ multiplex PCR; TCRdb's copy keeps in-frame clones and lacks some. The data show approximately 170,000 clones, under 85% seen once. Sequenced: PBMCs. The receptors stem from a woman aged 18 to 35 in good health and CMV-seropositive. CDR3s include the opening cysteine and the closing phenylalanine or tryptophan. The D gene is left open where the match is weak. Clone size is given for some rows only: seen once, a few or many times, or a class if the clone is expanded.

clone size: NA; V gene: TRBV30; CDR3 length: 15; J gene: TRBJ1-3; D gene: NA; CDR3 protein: CAWSVHNPGRNTIYF; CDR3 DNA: TGTGCCTGGAGTGTCCATAATCCGGGAAGAAACACCATATATTTT
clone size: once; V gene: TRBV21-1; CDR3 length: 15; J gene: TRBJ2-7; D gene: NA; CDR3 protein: CASRKPSTASYEQYF; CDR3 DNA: TGTGCCAGCAGGAAACCTAGCACAGCTTCCTACGAGCAGTACTTC
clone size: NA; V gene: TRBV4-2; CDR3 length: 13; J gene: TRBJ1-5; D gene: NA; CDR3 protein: CASSQDLAQPQHF; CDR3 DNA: TGTGCCAGCAGCCAAGATTTAGCTCAGCCCCAGCATTTT
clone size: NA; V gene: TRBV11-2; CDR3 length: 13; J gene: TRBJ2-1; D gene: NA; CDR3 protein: CASSLAGYNEQFF; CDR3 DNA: TGTGCCAGCAGCTTAGCGGGTTACAATGAGCAGTTCTTC
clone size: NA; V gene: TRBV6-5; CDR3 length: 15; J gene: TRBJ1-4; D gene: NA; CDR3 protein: CASSYNSATNEKLFF; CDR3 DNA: TGTGCCAGCAGTTACAACAGTGCAACTAATGAAAAACTGTTTTTT
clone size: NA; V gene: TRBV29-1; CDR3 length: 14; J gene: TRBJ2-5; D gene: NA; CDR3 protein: CSVTGFRGGETQYF; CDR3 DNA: TGCAGCGTGACAGGTTTTAGGGGTGGAGAGACCCAGTACTTC
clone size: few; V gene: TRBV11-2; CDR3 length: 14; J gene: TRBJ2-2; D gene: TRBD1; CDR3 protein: CASSSDRGGGELFF; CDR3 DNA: TGTGCCAGCAGCTCTGACAGGGGCGGGGGGGAGCTGTTTTTT
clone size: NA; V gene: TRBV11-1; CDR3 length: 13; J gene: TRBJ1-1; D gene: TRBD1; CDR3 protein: CASSWTGGTEAFF; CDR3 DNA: TGTGCCAGCAGTTGGACAGGTGGCACTGAAGCTTTCTTT
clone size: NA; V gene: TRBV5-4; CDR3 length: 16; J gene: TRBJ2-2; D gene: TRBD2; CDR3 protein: CASSRDSGAGGGELFF; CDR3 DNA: TGTGCCAGCAGCCGGGATAGTGGGGCGGGAGGCGGGGAGCTGTTTTTT
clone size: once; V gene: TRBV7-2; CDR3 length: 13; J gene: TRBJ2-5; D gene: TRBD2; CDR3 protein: CASAGGQLETQYF; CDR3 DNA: TGTGCCAGCGCGGGGGGGCAGTTAGAGACCCAGTACTTC
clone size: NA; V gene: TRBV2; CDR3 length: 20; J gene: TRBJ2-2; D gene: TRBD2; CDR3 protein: CASSDPHRGTSRSNTGELFF; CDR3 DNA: TGTGCCAGCAGCGACCCCCACCGCGGGACTAGCAGGTCTAACACTGGGGAGCTGTTTTTT
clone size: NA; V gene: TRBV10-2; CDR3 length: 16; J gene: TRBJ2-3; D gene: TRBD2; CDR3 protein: CASSEASGGFTDTQYF; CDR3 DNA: TGCGCCAGCAGTGAGGCCAGCGGGGGATTCACAGATACGCAGTATTTT
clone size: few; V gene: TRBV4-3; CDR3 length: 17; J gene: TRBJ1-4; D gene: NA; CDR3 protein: CASSQVGSFVGNEKLFF; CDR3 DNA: TGCGCCAGCAGCCAAGTTGGTTCCTTTGTCGGTAATGAAAAACTGTTTTTT
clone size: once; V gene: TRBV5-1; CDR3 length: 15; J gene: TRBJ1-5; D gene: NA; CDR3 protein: CASSLFGYENQPQHF; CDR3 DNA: TGCGCCAGCAGCTTGTTCGGGTATGAGAATCAGCCCCAGCATTTT
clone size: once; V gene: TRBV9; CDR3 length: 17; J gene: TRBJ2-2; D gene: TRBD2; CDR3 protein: CASSVDGLAGVTGELFF; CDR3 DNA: TGTGCCAGCAGCGTAGACGGCCTAGCGGGGGTTACCGGGGAGCTGTTTTTT
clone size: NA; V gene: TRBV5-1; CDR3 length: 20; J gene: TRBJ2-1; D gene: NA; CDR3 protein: CASSSLGAFGQRLEYNEQFF; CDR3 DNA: TGCGCCAGCAGCTCCCTGGGGGCTTTTGGACAGCGTCTGGAATACAATGAGCAGTTCTTC
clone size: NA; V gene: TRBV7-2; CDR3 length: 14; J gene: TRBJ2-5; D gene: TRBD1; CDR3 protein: CASSLNRGQETQYF; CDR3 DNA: TGTGCCAGCAGCCTGAACAGGGGGCAAGAGACCCAGTACTTC
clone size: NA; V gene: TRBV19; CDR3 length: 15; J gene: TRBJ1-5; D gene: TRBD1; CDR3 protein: CASSIRDRINQPQHF; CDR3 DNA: TGTGCCAGTAGTATCAGGGACAGAATCAATCAGCCCCAGCATTTT
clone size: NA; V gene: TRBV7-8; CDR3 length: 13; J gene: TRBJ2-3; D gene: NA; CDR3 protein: CASSAKAEDTQYF; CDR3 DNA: TGTGCCAGCAGCGCCAAGGCGGAAGATACGCAGTATTTT
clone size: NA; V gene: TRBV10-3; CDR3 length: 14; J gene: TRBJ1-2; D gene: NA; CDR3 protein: CAISEAGLGYGYTF; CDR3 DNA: TGTGCCATCAGTGAGGCTGGACTTGGTTATGGCTACACCTTC
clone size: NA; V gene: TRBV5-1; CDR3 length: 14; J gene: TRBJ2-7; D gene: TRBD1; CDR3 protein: CASRAGQGNYEQYF; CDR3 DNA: TGCGCCAGCAGGGCTGGACAGGGGAACTACGAGCAGTACTTC
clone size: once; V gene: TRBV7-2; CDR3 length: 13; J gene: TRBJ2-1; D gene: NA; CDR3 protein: CASSPYTGNEQFF; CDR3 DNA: TGTGCCAGCAGCCCCTATACGGGCAATGAGCAGTTCTTC
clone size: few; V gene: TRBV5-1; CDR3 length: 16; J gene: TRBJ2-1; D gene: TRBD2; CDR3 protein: CASSLPIAGGRNEQFF; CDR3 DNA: TGCGCCAGCAGCTTACCTATAGCGGGGGGGAGGAATGAGCAGTTCTTC
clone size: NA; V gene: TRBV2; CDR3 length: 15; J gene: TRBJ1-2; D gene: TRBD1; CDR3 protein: CASSFDRAPIYGYTF; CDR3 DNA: TGTGCCAGCAGTTTTGACAGGGCACCTATCTATGGCTACACCTTC
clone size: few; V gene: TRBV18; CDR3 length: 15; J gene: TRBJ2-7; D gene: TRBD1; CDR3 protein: CASSPATGGYYEQYF; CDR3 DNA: TGTGCCAGCTCACCAGCGACAGGGGGTTACTACGAGCAGTACTTC
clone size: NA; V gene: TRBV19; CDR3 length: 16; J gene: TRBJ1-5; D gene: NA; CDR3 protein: CASSIVGGINNQPQHF; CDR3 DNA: TGTGCCAGTAGTATTGTGGGGGGGATTAACAATCAGCCCCAGCATTTT
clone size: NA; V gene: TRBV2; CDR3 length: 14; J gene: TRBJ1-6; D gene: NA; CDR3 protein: CASRPRVNDSPLHF; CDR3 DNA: TGTGCCAGCAGGCCCAGGGTCAATGATTCACCCCTCCACTTT
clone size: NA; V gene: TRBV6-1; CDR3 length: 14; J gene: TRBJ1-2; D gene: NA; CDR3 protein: CASSEGLAHGGYTF; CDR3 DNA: TGTGCCAGCAGTGAAGGACTGGCGCATGGTGGCTACACCTTC
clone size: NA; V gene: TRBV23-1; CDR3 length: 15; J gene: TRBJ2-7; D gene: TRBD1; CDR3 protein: CASSREGGILYEQYF; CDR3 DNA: TGCGCCAGCAGCCGAGAAGGGGGCATCCTCTACGAGCAGTACTTC
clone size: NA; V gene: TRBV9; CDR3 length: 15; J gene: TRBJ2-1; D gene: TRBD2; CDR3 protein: CASSTSGGAFNEQFF; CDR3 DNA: TGTGCCAGCAGCACAAGCGGGGGGGCCTTCAATGAGCAGTTCTTC
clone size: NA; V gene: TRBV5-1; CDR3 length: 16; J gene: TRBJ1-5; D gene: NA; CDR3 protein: CASSPWSRDGNQPQHF; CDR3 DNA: TGCGCCAGCAGCCCGTGGTCCCGTGACGGGAACCAGCCCCAGCATTTT
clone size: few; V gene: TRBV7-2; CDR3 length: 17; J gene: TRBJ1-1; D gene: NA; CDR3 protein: CASSLALVTIGNTEAFF; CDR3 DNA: TGTGCCAGCAGCTTAGCGCTGGTTACGATCGGGAACACTGAAGCTTTCTTT
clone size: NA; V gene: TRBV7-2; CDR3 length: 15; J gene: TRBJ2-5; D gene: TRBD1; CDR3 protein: CASSLGRTGQETQYF; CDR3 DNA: TGTGCCAGCAGCTTGGGCAGGACAGGGCAAGAGACCCAGTACTTC
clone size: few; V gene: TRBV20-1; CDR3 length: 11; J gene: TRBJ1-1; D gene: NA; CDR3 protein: CSATPNTEAFF; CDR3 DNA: TGCAGTGCTACCCCAAACACTGAAGCTTTCTTT